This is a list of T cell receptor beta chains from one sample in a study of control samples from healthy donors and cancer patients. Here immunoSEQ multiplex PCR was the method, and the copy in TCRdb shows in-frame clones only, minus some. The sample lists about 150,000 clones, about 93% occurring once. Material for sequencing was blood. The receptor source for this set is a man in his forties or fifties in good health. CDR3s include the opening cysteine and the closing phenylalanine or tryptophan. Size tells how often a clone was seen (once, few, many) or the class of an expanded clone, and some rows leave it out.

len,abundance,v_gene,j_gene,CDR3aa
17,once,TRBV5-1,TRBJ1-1,CASSLELGAIRNTEAFF
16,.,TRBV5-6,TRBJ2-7,CASSASLLAVSYEQYF
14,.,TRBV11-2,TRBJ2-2,CASSFHAAPGELFF
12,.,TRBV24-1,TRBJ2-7,CATSSGARGQYF
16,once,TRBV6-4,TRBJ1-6,CASSDTGPGLGSPLHF
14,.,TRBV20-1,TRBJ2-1,CSASRPLATNEQFF
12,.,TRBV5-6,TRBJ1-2,CASSRASYGYTF
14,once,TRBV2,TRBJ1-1,CASSDGGSVSGAFF
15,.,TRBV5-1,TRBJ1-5,CASSLGLASNQPQHF
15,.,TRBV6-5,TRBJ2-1,CASRFSGTAYNEQFF
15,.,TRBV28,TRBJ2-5,CASSPRDRGQETQYF
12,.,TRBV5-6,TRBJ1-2,CASSLGAERYTF
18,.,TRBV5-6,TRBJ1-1,CASSLRFRGGVRNTEAFF
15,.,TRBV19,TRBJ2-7,CASSPWDRGIGEQYF
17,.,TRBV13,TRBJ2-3,CASSLSLAPRRTDTQYF
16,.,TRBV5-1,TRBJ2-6,CASSLTGGEGANVLTF
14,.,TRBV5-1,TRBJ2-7,CASSRDIISYEQYF
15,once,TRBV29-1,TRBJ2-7,CSAYGLRDSSYEQYF
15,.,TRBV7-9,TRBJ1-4,CASSLDSGINEKLFF
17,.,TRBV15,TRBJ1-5,CATSRANTGTRDQPQHF
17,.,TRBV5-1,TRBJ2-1,CASSLAGLAGGRGEQFF
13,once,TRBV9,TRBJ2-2,CASSVEPKGELFF
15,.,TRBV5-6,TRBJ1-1,CASRLGPGGFREAFF
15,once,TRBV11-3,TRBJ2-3,CASSSSGTSTDTQYF
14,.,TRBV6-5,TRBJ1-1,CASSYTTLNTEAFF
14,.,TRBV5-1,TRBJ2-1,CASSLATDYNEQFF
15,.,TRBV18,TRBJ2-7,CASSPARDRAYEQYF
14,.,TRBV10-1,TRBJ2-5,CASSESGRQETQYF
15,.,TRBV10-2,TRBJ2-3,CASSESRISTDTQYF
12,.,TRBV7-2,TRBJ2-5,CASSLFGETQYF
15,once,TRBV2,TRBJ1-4,CASSSDRGRGEKLFF
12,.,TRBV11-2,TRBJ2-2,CASSFWHLELFF
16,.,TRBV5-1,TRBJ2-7,CASSLGARDRGYEQYF
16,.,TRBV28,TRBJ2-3,CASSPSWAVGTDTQYF
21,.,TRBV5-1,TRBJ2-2,CASSGGQGAIIGPLGTGELFF
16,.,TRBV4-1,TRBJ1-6,CASSQGRAGYNSPLHF
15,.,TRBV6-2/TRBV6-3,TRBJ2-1,CASSRLAGFYNEQFF
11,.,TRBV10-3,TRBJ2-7,CAIGPGAEQYF
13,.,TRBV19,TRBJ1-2,CASSIGRNYGYTF
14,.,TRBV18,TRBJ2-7,CASSPPGPPHEQYF